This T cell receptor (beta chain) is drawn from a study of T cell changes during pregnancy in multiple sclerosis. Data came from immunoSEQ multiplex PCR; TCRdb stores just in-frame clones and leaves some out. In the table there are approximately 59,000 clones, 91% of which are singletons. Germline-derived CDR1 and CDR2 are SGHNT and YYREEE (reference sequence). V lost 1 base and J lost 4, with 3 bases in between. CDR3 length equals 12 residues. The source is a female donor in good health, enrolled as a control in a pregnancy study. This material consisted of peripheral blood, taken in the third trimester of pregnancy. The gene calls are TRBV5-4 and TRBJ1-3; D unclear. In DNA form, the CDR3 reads TGTGCCAGCAGCTTGTCGGGAAACACCATATATTTT. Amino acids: CASSLSGNTIYF.